The 24 T cell receptor beta chains below were found in one sample sequenced in a study of blood T cell repertoires in COVID-19. Measured with immunoSEQ multiplex PCR; TCRdb has only the in-frame clones, and not every one. The sample lists 250,000 to 400,000 clones, roughly nine tenths seen once, with roughly 2.8% in the top ten. The sample consisted of peripheral blood. The receptors stem from a woman younger than 45 with COVID-19, enrolled during active disease.

J is TRBJ2-1 and V is TRBV4-1; possible D gene TRBD2, 6 bases. The CDR3 consists of 13 residues. V was trimmed by 4 bases and J by 11 bases, leaving 15 bases between them. Germline values: CDR1 MGHRA, CDR2 YSYEKL. The CDR3 bases are TGCGCCAGCAGCCCAAGCCCTAGCGCCCAGCAGTTCTTC. It is translated as CASSPSPSAQQFF.

This chain joins TRBV5-1 and TRBJ1-2, with D perhaps TRBD1 (5 bases). This CDR3 is 13 amino acids long. Germline V CDR1 and CDR2: SGHRS, YFSETQ. With 0 bases removed from V and 8 bases from J, the gap between germline ends came to 11 bases. The CDR3 is CASSLDAGRGYTF. The CDR3 nucleotides read TGCGCCAGCAGCTTGGACGCAGGGAGGGGCTACACCTTC.

The chain uses TRBV30 and TRBJ2-2; TRBD2 matches at 10 bases. The germline V gene encodes CDR1 GTSNPN and CDR2 SVGIG (reference sequence). The CDR3 covers 13 residues. V gave up 8 bases and J gave up 1 base; unmatched junction bases: 1. CDR3 amino acids: CARTSGNTGELFF. The CDR3 coding sequence is TGTGCCCGGACTAGCGGGAACACCGGGGAGCTGTTTTTT.

This sequence joins TRBV7-2 and TRBJ2-3; TRBD2 agrees at 10 bases. Germline trimming cut 0 bases from V and 4 bases from J; bases unmatched to any gene: 7. CDR3 length: 17 residues. From germline, CDR1 is SGHTA and CDR2 FQGNSA. The CDR3 loop reads CASSLAPPAGGADTQYF. The CDR3 DNA is TGTGCCAGCAGCTTAGCGCCCCCAGCGGGAGGGGCAGATACGCAGTATTTT. Combining the CDR3 with reference TRBV7-2 and TRBJ2-3 gives the whole variable domain GAGVSQSPSNKVTEKGKDVELRCDPISGHTALYWYRQSLGQGLEFLIYFQGNSAPDKSGLPSDRFSAERTGGSVSTLTIQRTQQEDSAVYLCASSLAPPAGGADTQYFGPGTRLTVL.

CDR3 amino acids: CASSQAGSGANVLTF. CDR3 in DNA: TGTGCCAGCAGCCAAGCGGGCTCTGGGGCCAACGTCCTGACTTTC. The V call is TRBV3-1 (or the pseudogene TRBV3-2), the J call TRBJ2-6; D ambiguous. This CDR3 comprises 15 residues. Germline values: CDR1 LGHDT, CDR2 YNNKEL (reference sequence). V was pared by 1 base and J by 0 bases, with 4 bases between.

V is TRBV30 and J is TRBJ2-1; 11 nucleotides agree with TRBD1. Germline assignment: CDR1 GTSNPN and CDR2 SVGIG (reference sequence). The V gene end was trimmed by 4 bases and the J gene end by 5 bases; junction bases not matched to a gene: 10. The CDR3 length is 16 residues. The CDR3 protein is CAWNGQGAEKNNEQFF. CDR3 DNA sequence: TGTGCCTGGAACGGACAGGGGGCTGAAAAAAACAATGAGCAGTTCTTC.

V and J are TRBV12-3 or TRBV12-4 and TRBJ2-3; D possibly corresponds to TRBD2 (5 bases). The CDR3 spans 13 residues. Trimming pared 2 bases from V and 6 bases from J, leaving 9 bases between. This CDR3 reads CASSLRGRDTQYF. The CDR3 DNA reads as TGTGCCAGCAGTTTACGGGGTCGCGATACGCAGTATTTT.

The chain recombines TRBV19 with TRBJ2-1; 8 nucleotides align to TRBD2. The ends lost 0 bases at V and 7 bases at J; junction bases unmatched: 11. The germline V gene has CDR1 LNHDA and CDR2 SQIVND (reference sequence). The CDR3 spans 17 residues. In DNA form, the CDR3 reads TGTGCCAGTAGTATAGATCTTGAGGCAGCGGGAGAAAATGAGCAGTTCTTC. It codes for CASSIDLEAAGENEQFF.

The chain combines TRBV24-1 with TRBJ1-1; D perhaps matches TRBD1 (5 bases). V dropped 3 bases and J dropped 7 bases, with 8 bases sitting between them. This CDR3 comprises 12 residues. CDR1 KGHDR and CDR2 SFDVKD come from the germline V gene. The CDR3 nucleotides read TGTGCCACCAGTGATGGCGGGGGTGAAGCTTTCTTT. This translates into CATSDGGGEAFF.

The chain joins TRBV19 to TRBJ2-3; 13 bases line up with TRBD2. J lost 4 bases, V lost 5 bases, and 6 bases had no gene match. The CDR3 sequence is 16 residues long. CDR1 and CDR2 from the germline V gene are LNHDA and SQIVND (reference sequence). CDR3 protein: CASSSTSGRASDTQYF. CDR3 sequence (DNA): TGTGCCAGTAGTTCAACTAGCGGGAGGGCCTCAGATACGCAGTATTTT.

This clone showed up just a few times. This rearrangement joins TRBV7-2 to TRBJ1-5; D is perhaps TRBD1 (6 bases). The V end was cut by 5 bases, the J end by 5 bases, with 16 bases between. The CDR3 loop spans 15 amino acids. Per germline, CDR1 SGHTA and CDR2 FQGNSA. CDR3 amino acids: CASSQGTGGHQPQHF. DNA for the CDR3: TGTGCCAGCAGCCAGGGGACGGGGGGCCATCAGCCCCAGCATTTT.

V is TRBV30 and J is TRBJ2-7; D gene unclear. The CDR3 is 11 amino acids. From germline, CDR1 is GTSNPN and CDR2 SVGIG (reference sequence). Deletions cut 1 base from V and 4 bases from J, with 5 bases between. DNA of the CDR3: TGTGCCTGGAGTGAAGCGTACGAGCAGTACTTC. As protein: CAWSEAYEQYF.

This clone was recorded once. The chain recombines TRBV19 with TRBJ1-4, with D tentatively TRBD1 (6 bases). The germline CDR1 and CDR2 sequences are LNHDA and SQIVND (reference sequence). The CDR3 sequence is 14 residues long. V was pared by 8 bases and J by 2 bases, with 12 bases between. CDR3 sequence: CASHERGTNEKLFF. The CDR3 nucleotides are TGTGCCAGTCATGAGAGGGGGACTAATGAAAAACTGTTTTTT.

The CDR3 spells CASSFTTGTRGQPQHF. The CDR3 bases are TGTGCCAGCAGCTTTACAACCGGGACAAGGGGTCAGCCCCAGCATTTT. The chain is built from TRBV7-2 and TRBJ1-5; D possibly corresponds to TRBD1 (6 bases). The CDR3 runs to 16 residues. V lost 3 bases and J lost 6, with 18 bases in between. In germline, CDR1 is SGHTA, CDR2 FQGNSA.

The chain employs TRBV29-1 and TRBJ2-1, with a weak D call TRBD2 (7 bases). Deletions cut 6 bases from V and 5 bases from J, with 20 bases between. The germline CDR1 and CDR2 sequences are SQVTM and ANQGSEA. The CDR3 extends over 15 amino acids. CDR3 residues: CSVHSGRGANNEQFF. CDR3 nucleotide sequence: TGCAGCGTCCATTCAGGGAGGGGGGCTAACAATGAGCAGTTCTTC.

There are a few counts of this clone. The CDR3: CASSPTGTAGTEAFF. Written as DNA, the CDR3 is TGTGCCAGCAGTCCCACCGGGACAGCAGGAACTGAAGCTTTCTTT. The V gene is TRBV2, the J gene TRBJ1-1, with TRBD1 identical over 7 bases. This CDR3 has 15 residues. After removal of 5 bases from V and 5 bases from J, the junction contained 11 bases not matched to a gene. Germline V CDR1 and CDR2: SNHLY, FYNNEI.

This rearrangement joins TRBV9 to TRBJ2-3, with D tentatively TRBD2 (6 bases). Looked up from germline, CDR1 is SGDLS and CDR2 is YYNGEE. The V and J ends lost 0 bases and 6 bases respectively, with 8 bases between them. The CDR3 totals 13 residues. The CDR3 nucleotides are TGTGCCAGCAGCGTAGGGGCGGGGGATACGCAGTATTTT. Its translation: CASSVGAGDTQYF.

The chain employs TRBV9 and TRBJ2-2; possibly TRBD2 for D (6 bases). V was trimmed by 0 bases and J by 6 bases, leaving 15 bases between them. Germline V lookup: CDR1 SGDLS, CDR2 YYNGEE. This CDR3 comprises 16 residues. The CDR3 sequence is CASSVAGGLPPGELFF. The CDR3 nucleotides read TGTGCCAGCAGCGTAGCTGGGGGACTGCCCCCCGGGGAGCTGTTTTTT.

The chain carries TRBV4-2 and TRBJ2-7; D might be TRBD1 (6 bases). Trimming left V 0 bases short and J 7 bases short, with 22 bases between. This CDR3 is 17 amino acids long. Germline CDR1 is LGHNA and CDR2 is YNFKEQ. The DNA of the CDR3 is TGTGCCAGCAGCCAAGAAGTCCGGTACTTGGTAGGGGGTGAGCAGTACTTC. This codes for CASSQEVRYLVGGEQYF.

The V and J genes are TRBV5-1 and TRBJ1-5; D call uncertain. CDR1 and CDR2 from the germline V gene are SGHRS and YFSETQ. V lost 4 bases and J lost 4, with 9 bases in between. The CDR3 totals 13 residues. The DNA for the CDR3 is TGCGCCAGCAGCCCGGGAGAGAATCAGCCCCAGCATTTT. Its protein product is CASSPGENQPQHF.

V usage is TRBV11-2 and J usage is TRBJ1-2, with D maybe TRBD1 (6 bases). Germline CDR1 SGHAT, CDR2 FQNNGV. V lost 5 bases, J lost 4 bases, and 11 bases lay in between. This CDR3 has 13 amino acids. The CDR3: CASSPGAAYGYTF. The CDR3 region has the DNA TGTGCCAGCAGCCCAGGGGCAGCCTATGGCTACACCTTC.

CDR3 DNA: TGTGCCATCAGTGAAGGACAGGTCAATCAGCCCCAGCATTTT. Its protein product is CAISEGQVNQPQHF. This chain joins TRBV10-3 and TRBJ1-5; TRBD1 matches 7 bases. The V gene's germline CDR1 is ENHRY and CDR2 SYGVKD. CDR3 size: 14 residues. With 3 bases clipped from V and 3 bases from J, the junction kept 2 bases outside the gene matches.

V and J are TRBV5-1 and TRBJ1-6; a weak D match, TRBD1 (5 bases). The V gene's germline CDR1 is SGHRS and CDR2 YFSETQ. This CDR3 spans 14 amino acids. The V and J ends lost 0 bases and 5 bases respectively, with 6 bases between them. The CDR3 DNA reads TGCGCCAGCAGCTTGGGCAGGGATAATTCACCCCTCCACTTT. It codes for CASSLGRDNSPLHF.

The chain employs TRBV4-1 and TRBJ1-1; tentatively, D is TRBD1 (5 bases). The CDR3 length is 16 residues. The germline V and J ends were trimmed by 1 base and 4 bases, with 16 bases remaining between them. CDR1 and CDR2 from the germline V gene are MGHRA and YSYEKL. Written as DNA, the CDR3 is TGCGCCAGCAGCCAAGGGGGGGAGGGCATGGGCACTGAAGCTTTCTTT. Encoded protein: CASSQGGEGMGTEAFF.